This record covers a single T cell receptor (beta chain). It has no known antigen specificity. Within one base of it there is no much larger clone, and no base qualities were kept. Germline trimming amounts to 3 bases on V and 9 bases on J, with 8 as the count of junction bases outside the gene matches. Reading the germline V gene gives CDR1 SGDLS and CDR2 YYNGEE. The CDR3 holds 13 amino acids from the cysteine to the phenylalanine. Only CDR3 DNA is held: 39 bases, read in frame from base 1. This sample was included in a study of beta chain features in type 1 diabetes (dated by TCRdb to 2016 to 2018). The study in broad terms: No differences in mean age, gender distribution, total cell number or subset yield were found between patients and healthy donors. Across all samples, around 100 million sorted cells were examined, and cell number per subset correlated strongly with RNA yield. The study compared TCRB repertoires of sorted circulating CD4+ T cell subsets between recently diagnosed type 1 diabetes patients and matched healthy donors. Whereas all 28 donors provided naive and central memory subsets, regulatory and stem cell-like memory subsets were isolated from just 8 patients and roughly 8 healthy donors. Overall study results and their limits: PCR might favor shorter templates, but patient and control samples were amplified and corrected together, so any skew would affect both groups equally. In all four CD4+ subsets, TCRB CDR3 length was moderately but significantly shorter in type 1 diabetes patients. Sequencing cDNA rather than genomic DNA could over-represent highly expressing activated cells, although activation and CD3 levels did not differ between groups. The naive, central memory and regulatory TCRB repertoires appeared to resemble one another more closely among patients than among healthy donors. At VDJ recombination sites, patients with type 1 diabetes made fewer insertions and deleted more nucleotides, a pattern implying thymic rearrangement abnormalities. Only small numbers of individuals were included in the HLA sub-analyses, which left unresolved whether HLA type had any influence on TCRB rearrangement.

The entire isolated RNA was reverse transcribed using the High Capacity cDNA Reverse Transcription Kit, and thus expressed TCRB transcripts were sequenced. Deep immunoSEQ sequencing was applied to naive, central memory and regulatory T cell samples, giving an average of approximately 4 million total reads per sample. Sorted cells were lysed in RLT buffer and RNA was extracted with DNase-treated RNeasy Micro or Mini kits, depending on cell number. Each cell subset was processed separately to prevent cross-contamination, with patient and healthy donor samples processed together. TCRB sequences were amplified from cDNA with the immunoSEQ multiplex PCR, producing 87-bp fragments spanning the CDR3 region. Amplicons were sequenced on the Illumina HiSeq platform. The authors' pipeline ran thus. Synthetic template baselines were used to correct PCR bias computationally, reads within Hamming distance 2 were collapsed, and singletons that could not be merged were discarded. Reads were aligned to IMGT to assign V, D and J genes, CDR3 length, and insertions or deletions at six rearrangement sites. Within each subset, clonotype counts were normalized to the number of sorted cells before true diversity and Gini coefficients were calculated with the tcR R package. Repertoire sharing was quantified using the overlap coefficient calculated on TCRB nucleotide sequences. Out-of-frame TCRB sequences from naive cells were analyzed as a proxy for the pre-selection repertoire. The table comes from immuneACCESS by way of TCRdb, which keeps in-frame sequences with V and J called. Part of the clones is missing from these tables; in studies checked, under half for an unresolved V gene and the rest for unknown reasons. The V and J calls and the clone size are those of that table, but D and trimming were determined from the DNA. Counted in this sample were hundreds of thousands of clones; over 11% of them appeared once. Of the sample, 0.035% to 0.045% is held by the ten largest clones.

Each donor gave one peripheral blood draw, averaging roughly 120 mL, which was collected into heparinised tubes. Using a panel that included CD45RO, CCR7, CD25, CD127, CD95 and CD27, naive, central memory, regulatory and stem cell-like memory CD4+ T cells were sorted on a BD FACSAria II. A purity above 95% was achieved for all sorted populations. PBMCs were isolated right away by Lymphoprep density gradient centrifugation and were stained directly, without culture. To minimize batch effects, samples were stained and sorted in pairs, one healthy donor with one patient per experiment. The clonotype comes from a man aged 18 to 29 with type 1 diabetes. Sequenced: naive CD4+ T cells from blood. The label giving this sample's cell subset or site can be read as: true naive CD4+ T cells. The V and J genes are TRBV9 and TRBJ1-2, and 7 junctional nucleotides match TRBD1. CDR3 sequence: CASSAGQPDRYTF. The DNA is as follows: TGTGCCAGCAGCGCGGGACAGCCGGATCGCTACACCTTC.